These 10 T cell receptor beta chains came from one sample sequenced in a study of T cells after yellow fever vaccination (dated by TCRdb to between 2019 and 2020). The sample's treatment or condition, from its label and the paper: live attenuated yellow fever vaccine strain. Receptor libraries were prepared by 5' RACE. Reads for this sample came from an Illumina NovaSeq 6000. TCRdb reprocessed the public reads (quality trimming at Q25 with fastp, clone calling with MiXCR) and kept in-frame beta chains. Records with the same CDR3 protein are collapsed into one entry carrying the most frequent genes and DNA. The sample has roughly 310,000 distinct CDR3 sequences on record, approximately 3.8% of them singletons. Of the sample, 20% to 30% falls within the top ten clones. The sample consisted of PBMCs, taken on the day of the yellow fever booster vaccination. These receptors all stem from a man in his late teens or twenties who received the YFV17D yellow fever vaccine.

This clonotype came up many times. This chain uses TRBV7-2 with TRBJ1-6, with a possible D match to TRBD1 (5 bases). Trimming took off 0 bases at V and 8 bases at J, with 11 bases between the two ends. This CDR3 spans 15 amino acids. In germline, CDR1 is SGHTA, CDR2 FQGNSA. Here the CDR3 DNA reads TGTGCCAGCAGCTTAGCGGGGGGTATCGATTCACCCCTCCACTTT. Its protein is CASSLAGGIDSPLHF.

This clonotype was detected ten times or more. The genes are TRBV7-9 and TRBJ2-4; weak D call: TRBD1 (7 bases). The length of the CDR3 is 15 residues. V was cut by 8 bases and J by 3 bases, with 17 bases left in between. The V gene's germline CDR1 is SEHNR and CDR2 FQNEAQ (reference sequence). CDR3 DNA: TGTGCCAGCGCTCCCCCAGGGGGAGGCAAAAACATTCAGTACTTC. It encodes CASAPPGGGKNIQYF.

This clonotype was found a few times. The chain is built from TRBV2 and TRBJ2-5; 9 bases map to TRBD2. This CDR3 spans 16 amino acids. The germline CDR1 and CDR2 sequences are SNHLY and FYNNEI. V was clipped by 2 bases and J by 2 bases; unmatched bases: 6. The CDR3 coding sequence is TGTGCCAGCAGTGAATGGCCAGCGGGGGGACAAGAGACCCAGTACTTC. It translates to CASSEWPAGGQETQYF.

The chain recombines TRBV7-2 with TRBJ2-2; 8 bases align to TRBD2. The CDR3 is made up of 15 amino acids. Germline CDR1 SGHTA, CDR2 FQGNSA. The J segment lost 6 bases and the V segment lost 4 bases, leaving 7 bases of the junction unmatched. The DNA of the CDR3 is TGTGCCAGCAGCTCCACCGGGACTAGGGCCGGGGAGCTGTTTTTT. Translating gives CASSSTGTRAGELFF.

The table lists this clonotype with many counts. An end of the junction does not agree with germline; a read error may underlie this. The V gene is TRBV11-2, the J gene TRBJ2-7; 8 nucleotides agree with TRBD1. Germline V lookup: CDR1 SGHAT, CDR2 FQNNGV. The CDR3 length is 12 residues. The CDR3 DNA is TGTGCCAGCAGCATTACCAGGGGGCCTCAATCCTTC. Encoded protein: CASSITRGPQSF.

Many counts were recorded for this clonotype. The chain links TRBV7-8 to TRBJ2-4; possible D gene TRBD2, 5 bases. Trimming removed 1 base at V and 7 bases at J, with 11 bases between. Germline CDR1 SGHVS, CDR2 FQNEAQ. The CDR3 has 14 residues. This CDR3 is CASSLGRTSNIQYF. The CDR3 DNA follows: TGTGCCAGCAGCTTAGGTCGGACTTCTAACATTCAGTACTTC.

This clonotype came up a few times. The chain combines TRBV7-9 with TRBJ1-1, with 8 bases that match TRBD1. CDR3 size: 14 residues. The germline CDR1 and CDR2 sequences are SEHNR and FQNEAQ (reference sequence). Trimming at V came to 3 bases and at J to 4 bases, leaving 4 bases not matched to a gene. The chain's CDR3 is CASSFRDRTTEAFF. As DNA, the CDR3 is TGTGCCAGCAGCTTCCGGGACAGGACCACTGAAGCTTTCTTT.

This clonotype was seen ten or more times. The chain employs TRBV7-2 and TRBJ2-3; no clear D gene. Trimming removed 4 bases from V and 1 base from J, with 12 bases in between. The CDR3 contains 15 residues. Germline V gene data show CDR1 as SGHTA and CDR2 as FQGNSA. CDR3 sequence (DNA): TGTGCCAGCAGCTCCCCTTCTACGGGCACAGATACGCAGTATTTT. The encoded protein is CASSSPSTGTDTQYF.

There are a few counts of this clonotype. In DNA form, the CDR3 reads TGCGCCAGCAGCCCCGACTACGACAGGGGCACTGAAGCTTTCTTT. Translation gives CASSPDYDRGTEAFF. The chain joins TRBV5-1 to TRBJ1-1, with 8 bases aligning to TRBD1. Germline CDR1 and CDR2: SGHRS and YFSETQ. CDR3 length: 15 residues. Trimming cost V 4 bases and J 4 bases; bases outside gene matches: 9.

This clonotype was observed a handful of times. The CDR3 nucleotides read TGTGCCAGCAGCTTAAGTTTGGGCACAGATACGCAGTATTTT. Translated: CASSLSLGTDTQYF. V gene TRBV7-2 combines with J gene TRBJ2-3, with D uncertain. This CDR3 contains 14 residues. With 2 bases removed from V and 1 base from J, the gap between germline ends came to 7 bases. The germline CDR1 and CDR2 sequences are SGHTA and FQGNSA.